The sequence of this T cell receptor beta chain was determined in a study of shared clonotypes between healthy human individuals (dated by TCRdb to 2018 to 2021). Study-wide context: The cohort comprised a couple of women and three men aged 18 to 49 years. For each donor, CD4 naive and CD4 memory were each run on three plates, CD8 naive on two plates, and CD8 memory on one plate. To estimate repertoire size and how much clonotypes are shared between individuals, the study performed deep sequencing of blood TCR repertoires from 4 to 6 healthy adults. Libraries were prepared and TCR repertoires were sequenced by different laboratories using diverse techniques, in order to increase sequencing depth and limit assay-specific biases. Leukapheresis yielded between about 0.85 and 9 billion PBMCs per donor.

Healthy HIV-negative adults with no recently reported acute infections or vaccinations were included as donors. Every donor was a Caucasian adult living in Nashville, Tennessee, USA. Magnetic negative selection was used to enrich CD4+ T cells, after which naive cells were positively selected on CD45RA and the negative fraction became the memory subset. Blood was collected by leukapheresis, and PBMCs were isolated by Ficoll-Histopaque density gradient centrifugation and then cryopreserved in liquid nitrogen vapor phase. Analytical flow cytometry was used to check the purity and quantity of each magnetically sorted T cell population. Genomic DNA was isolated from each sorted fraction and quantified by UV absorbance on a Nanodrop 2000c. Including the terminal cysteine and phenylalanine, the CDR3 comprises 13 residues. The entry retains the CDR3 DNA only, 39 bases that are in frame from base 1. Reading the germline V gene gives CDR1 SQVTM and CDR2 ANQGSEA. V is cut back by 2 bases and J by 12 bases, with 11 bases in the junction unmatched.

Using the deep immunoSEQ assay, TCR CDR3 regions were amplified from genomic DNA by multiplex PCR. Extracted genomic DNA from each cell subset was spread evenly across all wells of several immunoSEQ 96-well plates, with each plate serving as a replicate. For sorted subsets, 200 to 250 ng genomic DNA, equal to 30,000 or so T cell genomes, was loaded into each replicate PCR. Purified libraries were quantified with a Qubit 3.0 fluorometer, sized on a Bioanalyzer 2100, and re-quantified with the KAPA Library Quantification kit. Every immunoSEQ 96-well plate was sequenced on a dedicated single-read 150-cycle Illumina NextSeq 550 flow cell. Concerning the study's data processing: Because only junctional sequences without quality scores were contained in the immunoSEQ output, filtering matching that applied to full-length reads could not be performed. Sequences were annotated with PyIR, a Python wrapper for IgBLAST v1.9, and V/J genes and CDR3 were assigned using IMGT germline references. Reads were removed for weak V/J assignments (E-value above 1e-6), missing CDR3, stop codons, out-of-frame junctions, or ambiguous translated residues. V3J clonotypes were defined as sequences sharing the same inferred V gene, J gene, and CDR3 amino acid sequence. The percentage overlap between two repertoires was calculated by dividing the number of shared unique clonotypes by the size of the smaller repertoire. Richness of each repertoire was evaluated using RTK rarefaction, the Chao1 estimator, and Recon v2.1 estimates of unobserved clonotypes. For all TCRbeta clonotypes obtained by the gDNA method from several donors, generation probabilities were computed with OLGA. Not all clones reach the TCRdb copy of this immuneACCESS table, which keeps in-frame sequences only. Checked studies attribute under half of the gap to unresolved V genes and leave the rest unexplained. The V and J calls and clone size were taken over from that table, and D and trimming were inferred from the DNA. Recorded for this sample are 2 million to 2.5 million clones; over 90% of them occurred a single time. 0.3% to 0.4% of the sample goes to the ten largest clones.

What the study reported, not specific to this receptor: When a handful of donors were compared, the shared fraction of clonotypes was about 5.4% for naive CD4, about 4% for naive CD8, 2.3% for memory CD4, and 0.4% for memory CD8. Pairwise subsampling indicated that sequencing depth was expected to affect the degree of clonotype sharing among donors. Larger estimated clonotype richness was generally found for naive subsets than for memory subsets. Because the study included a small number of donors, the genetic and exposure-history diversity represented was limited. Even with the large sequencing depth, rarefaction of the sorted-subset datasets indicated that sequencing was incomplete. Clonotypes shared by all four sorted-subset donors showed higher generation probabilities than non-shared clonotypes. Only blood was sampled, and tissue TCR repertoires likely differ from those in blood.

About this clone itself: This receptor's antigen is unknown. Nothing much larger sits one base from this clone, and base qualities are not available.

The rearranged segments are TRBV29-1 and TRBJ1-2, with 8 bases in between that match TRBD1. The receptor's source is a man between 18 and 29 years old in good health. Some clones in this sample may be carry-over from other donors' samples. The sequencing input was naive CD4+ T cells from PBMCs. The sample's cell subset or site, from its label and the paper: CD45RA+ positively selected. The DNA reads TGCAGCGTTGAAATAGGCAGGGGGCGGATCAACACCTTC. Protein translation: CSVEIGRGRINTF.